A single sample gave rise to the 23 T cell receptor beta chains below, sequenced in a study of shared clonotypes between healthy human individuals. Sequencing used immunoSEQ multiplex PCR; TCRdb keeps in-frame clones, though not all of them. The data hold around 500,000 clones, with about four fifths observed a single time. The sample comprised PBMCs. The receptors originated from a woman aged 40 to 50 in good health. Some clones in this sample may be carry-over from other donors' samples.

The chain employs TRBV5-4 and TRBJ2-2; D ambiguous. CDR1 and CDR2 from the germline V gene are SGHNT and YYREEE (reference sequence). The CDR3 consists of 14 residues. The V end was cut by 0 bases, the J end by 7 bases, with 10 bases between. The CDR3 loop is CASSLDPIGGELFF. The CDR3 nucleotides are TGTGCCAGCAGCTTGGATCCCATAGGCGGGGAGCTGTTTTTT.

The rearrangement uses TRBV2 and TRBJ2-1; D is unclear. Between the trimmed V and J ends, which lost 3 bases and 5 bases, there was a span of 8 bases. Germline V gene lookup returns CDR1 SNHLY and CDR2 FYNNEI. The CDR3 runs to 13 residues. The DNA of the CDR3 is TGTGCCAGCAGTGACTCGCTACACAATGAGCAGTTCTTC. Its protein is CASSDSLHNEQFF.

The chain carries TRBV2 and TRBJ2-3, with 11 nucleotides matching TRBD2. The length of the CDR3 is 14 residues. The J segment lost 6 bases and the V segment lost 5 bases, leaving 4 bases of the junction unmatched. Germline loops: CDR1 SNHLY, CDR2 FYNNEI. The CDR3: CASSQLAGADTQYF. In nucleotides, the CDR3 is TGTGCCAGCAGTCAACTAGCGGGAGCGGATACGCAGTATTTT.

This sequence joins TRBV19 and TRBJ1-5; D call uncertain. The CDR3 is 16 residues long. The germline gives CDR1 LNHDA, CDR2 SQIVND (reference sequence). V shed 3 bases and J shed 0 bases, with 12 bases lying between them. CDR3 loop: CASSISVVISNQPQHF. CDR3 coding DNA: TGTGCCAGTAGTATTAGTGTGGTGATTAGCAATCAGCCCCAGCATTTT.

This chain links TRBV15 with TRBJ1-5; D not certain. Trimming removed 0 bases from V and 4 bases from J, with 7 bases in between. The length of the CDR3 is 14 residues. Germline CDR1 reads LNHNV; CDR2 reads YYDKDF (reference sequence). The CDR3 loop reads CATSRDRANQPQHF. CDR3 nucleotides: TGTGCCACCAGCAGAGATAGGGCTAATCAGCCCCAGCATTTT.

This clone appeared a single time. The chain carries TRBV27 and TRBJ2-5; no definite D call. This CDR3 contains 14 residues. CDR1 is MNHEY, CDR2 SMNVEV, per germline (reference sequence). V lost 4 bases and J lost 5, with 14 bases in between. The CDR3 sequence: CASSYYNGEETQYF. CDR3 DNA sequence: TGTGCCAGCAGTTACTACAACGGAGAGGAGACCCAGTACTTC.

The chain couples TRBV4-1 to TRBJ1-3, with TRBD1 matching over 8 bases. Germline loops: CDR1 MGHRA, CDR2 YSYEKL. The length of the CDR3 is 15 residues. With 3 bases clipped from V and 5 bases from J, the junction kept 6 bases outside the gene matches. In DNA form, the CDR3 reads TGCGCCAGCAGCCACAATGACAGGGGAAGAAACACCATATATTTT. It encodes CASSHNDRGRNTIYF.

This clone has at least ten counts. CDR3 in amino acids: CATDLQGSGELFF. DNA of the CDR3: TGTGCCACCGACCTCCAGGGGTCCGGGGAGCTGTTTTTT. This rearrangement joins TRBV19 to TRBJ2-2, with D perhaps TRBD1 (6 bases). The CDR3 spans 13 residues. The V gene's germline CDR1 is LNHDA and CDR2 SQIVND (reference sequence). V was cut by 10 bases and J by 6 bases, with 15 bases left in between.

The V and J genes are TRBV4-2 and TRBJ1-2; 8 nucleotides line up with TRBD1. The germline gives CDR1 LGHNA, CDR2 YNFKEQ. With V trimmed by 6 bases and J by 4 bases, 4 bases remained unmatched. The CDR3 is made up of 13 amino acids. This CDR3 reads CASREQGGYGYTF. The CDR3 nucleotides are TGTGCCAGCAGGGAACAGGGGGGCTATGGCTACACCTTC.

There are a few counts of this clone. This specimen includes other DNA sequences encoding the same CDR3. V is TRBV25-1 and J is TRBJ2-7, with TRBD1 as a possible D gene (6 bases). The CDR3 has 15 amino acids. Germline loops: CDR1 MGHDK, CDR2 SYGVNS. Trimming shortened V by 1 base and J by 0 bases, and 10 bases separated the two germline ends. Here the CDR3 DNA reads TGTGCCAGCAGTGAATCAGCGACAGGCTCCTACGAGCAGTACTTC. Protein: CASSESATGSYEQYF.

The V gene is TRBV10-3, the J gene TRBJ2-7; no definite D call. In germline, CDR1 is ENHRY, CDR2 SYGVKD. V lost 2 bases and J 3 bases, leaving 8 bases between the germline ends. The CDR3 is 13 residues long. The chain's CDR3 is CAISESNLYEQYF. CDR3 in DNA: TGTGCCATCAGTGAGAGCAACCTCTACGAGCAGTACTTC.

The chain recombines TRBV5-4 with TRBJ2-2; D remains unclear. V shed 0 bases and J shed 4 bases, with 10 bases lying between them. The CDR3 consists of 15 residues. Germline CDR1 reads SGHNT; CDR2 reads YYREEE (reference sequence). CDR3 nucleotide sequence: TGTGCCAGCAGCTTGGAAAAGGGTCTCACCGGGGAGCTGTTTTTT. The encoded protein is CASSLEKGLTGELFF.

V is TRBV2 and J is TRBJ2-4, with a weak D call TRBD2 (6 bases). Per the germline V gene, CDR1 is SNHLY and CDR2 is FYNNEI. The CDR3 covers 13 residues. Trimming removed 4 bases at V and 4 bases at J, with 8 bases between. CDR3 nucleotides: TGTGCCAGCAGTGCTAGCGAGAAAAACATTCAGTACTTC. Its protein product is CASSASEKNIQYF. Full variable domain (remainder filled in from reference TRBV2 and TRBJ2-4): EPEVTQTPSHQVTQMGQEVILRCVPISNHLYFYWYRQILGQKVEFLVSFYNNEISEKSEIFDDQFSVERPDGSNFTLKIRSTKLEDSAMYFCASSASEKNIQYFGAGTRLSVL.

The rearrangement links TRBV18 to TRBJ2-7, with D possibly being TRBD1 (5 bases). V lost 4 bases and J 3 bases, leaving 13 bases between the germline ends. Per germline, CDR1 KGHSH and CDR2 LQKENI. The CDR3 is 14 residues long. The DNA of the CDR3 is TGTGCCAGCTCACGAACGGCGCAGGGCTACGAGCAGTACTTC. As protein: CASSRTAQGYEQYF.

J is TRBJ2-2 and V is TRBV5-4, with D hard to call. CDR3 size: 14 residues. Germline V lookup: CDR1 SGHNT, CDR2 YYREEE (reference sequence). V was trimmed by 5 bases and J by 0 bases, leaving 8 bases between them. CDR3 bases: TGTGCCAGCAGTTTCGACCCGAACACCGGGGAGCTGTTTTTT. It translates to CASSFDPNTGELFF.

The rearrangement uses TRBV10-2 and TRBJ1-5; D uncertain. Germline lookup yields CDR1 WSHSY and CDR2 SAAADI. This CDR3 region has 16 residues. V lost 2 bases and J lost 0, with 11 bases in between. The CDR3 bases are TGCGCCAGCAGTGAGGGATTCGACCGTAGCAATCAGCCCCAGCATTTT. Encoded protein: CASSEGFDRSNQPQHF.

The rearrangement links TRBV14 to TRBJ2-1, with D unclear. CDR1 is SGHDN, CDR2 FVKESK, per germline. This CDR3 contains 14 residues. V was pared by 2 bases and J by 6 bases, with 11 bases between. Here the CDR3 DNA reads TGTGCCAGCAGCCAATCCCCCCTCCGCAATGAGCAGTTCTTC. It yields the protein CASSQSPLRNEQFF.

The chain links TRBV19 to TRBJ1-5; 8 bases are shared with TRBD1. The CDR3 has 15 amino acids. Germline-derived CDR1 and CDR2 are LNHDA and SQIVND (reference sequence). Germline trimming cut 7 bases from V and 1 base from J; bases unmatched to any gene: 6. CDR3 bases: TGTGCCAGTATAGATAGGACAGGGAGCAATCAGCCCCAGCATTTT. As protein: CASIDRTGSNQPQHF.

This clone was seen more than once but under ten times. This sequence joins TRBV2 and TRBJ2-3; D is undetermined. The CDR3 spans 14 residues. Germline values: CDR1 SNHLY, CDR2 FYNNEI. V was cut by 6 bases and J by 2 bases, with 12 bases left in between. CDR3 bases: TGTGCCAGCAGCCCGACCGGATCCACAGATACGCAGTATTTT. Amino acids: CASSPTGSTDTQYF.

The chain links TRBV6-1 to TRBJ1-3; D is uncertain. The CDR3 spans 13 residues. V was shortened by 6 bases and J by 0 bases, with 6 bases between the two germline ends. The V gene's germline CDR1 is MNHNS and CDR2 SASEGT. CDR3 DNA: TGTGCCAGCAGCATAAACTCTGGAAACACCATATATTTT. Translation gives CASSINSGNTIYF.

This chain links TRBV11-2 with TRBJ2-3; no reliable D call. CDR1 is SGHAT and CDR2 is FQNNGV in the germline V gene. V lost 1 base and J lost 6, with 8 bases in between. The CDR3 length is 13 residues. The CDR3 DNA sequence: TGTGCCAGCAGCTTAGGTTTTGCGGATACGCAGTATTTT. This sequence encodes CASSLGFADTQYF.

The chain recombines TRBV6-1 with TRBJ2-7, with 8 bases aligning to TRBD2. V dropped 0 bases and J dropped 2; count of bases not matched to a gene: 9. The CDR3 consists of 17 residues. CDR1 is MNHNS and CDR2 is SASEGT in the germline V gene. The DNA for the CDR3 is TGTGCCAGCAGTGAAGCCCAAGCTAGCGGGTGGGCCTACGAGCAGTACTTC. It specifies CASSEAQASGWAYEQYF.

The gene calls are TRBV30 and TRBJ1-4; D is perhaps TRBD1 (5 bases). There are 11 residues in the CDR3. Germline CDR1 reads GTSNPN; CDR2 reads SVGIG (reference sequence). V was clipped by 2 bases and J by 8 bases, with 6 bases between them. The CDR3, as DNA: TGTGCCTGGAGTCCAGGGGAAAAACTGTTTTTT. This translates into CAWSPGEKLFF.